The next 5 T cell receptor beta chains were all read from a single sample in a study of tumor-infiltrating lymphocytes in primary liver carcinoma. With around 490 ng total RNA as template and a constant-region primer, TCR beta cDNA was made. Each TCR beta library was derived from three nested multiplex PCR rounds that employed slightly modified ARM-PCR. Investigators reported that the first two PCR rounds, at 10 cycles each, used TRBV1-TRBV30 forward primers with a C-beta reverse primer. TCRdb itself ran the multiplex PCR reads through MiXCR, one entry per CDR3 protein. The profile shows more than 45,000 distinct CDR3 sequences, around 73% of them singletons. From roughly 21-30 mg of unsorted bulk tissue, DNA and RNA were co-extracted together. The sample comprised liver tumor tissue from sampling region 5. Subset described: tumor region T5, tumor centre. The receptors shown here come from a man aged 40-49 years with primary liver carcinoma and hepatitis B virus infection.

At least ten counts were recorded for this clonotype. This chain uses TRBV6-5 with TRBJ1-1; no clear D. The CDR3 loop spans 13 amino acids. Germline V lookup: CDR1 MNHEY, CDR2 SVGAGI. Trimming took 6 bases from V and 0 from J, leaving 8 bases between them. The CDR3, as DNA: TGTGCCAGCAGCCCCTCGGTGAACACTGAAGCTTTCTTT. Translated, it gives CASSPSVNTEAFF.

Worth noting for this clonotype: Because the CDR3 is missing its conserved closing phenylalanine or tryptophan, this is likely a read error. This sequence joins TRBV7-9 and TRBJ2-2; TRBD1 aligns across 9 bases. This CDR3 comprises 15 residues. The ends lost 5 bases at V and 8 bases at J; junction bases unmatched: 9. The germline gives CDR1 SEHNR, CDR2 FQNEAQ (reference sequence). The CDR3 nucleotides are TGTGCCAGCAGCGCCGGGACAGGGATGTCAGGGGAGCTGTTTTTG. The encoded protein is CASSAGTGMSGELFL.

Comments on this clonotype: One end of the junction does not line up with germline, which may come from a read error. This chain links TRBV7-8 with TRBJ2-7; unclear D gene. This CDR3 has 11 residues. Germline CDR1 is SGHVS and CDR2 is FQNEAQ. The CDR3 loop is CASILPYEQYF. CDR3 coding DNA: TGTGCCAGCATCTTACCCTATGAGCAGTACTTC.

Concerning this clonotype itself: A read error may produce the germline difference seen at one junction end. The chain uses TRBV12-3 or TRBV12-4 and TRBJ2-1; D remains unclear. The CDR3 consists of 17 residues. CDR3 coding DNA: TGTACCAGCAATCCTCGGACGGGTCAGCCCTCCTACAATGAGCAGTTCTTC. Translating gives CTSNPRTGQPSYNEQFF.

The V and J genes are TRBV11-1 and TRBJ2-1; 14 bases match TRBD2. V gave up 11 bases and J gave up 10 bases; unmatched junction bases: 16. This CDR3 is built from 16 residues. Germline CDR1 is SGHAT and CDR2 is FQDESV (reference sequence). CDR3 in DNA: TGTGCCTGCAACCCCCGGGGACTAGCGGGAGCCGGGGAGCAGTTCTTC. It specifies CACNPRGLAGAGEQFF.